This T cell receptor beta chain is drawn from a study of patients and donors after allogeneic stem cell transplantation. This CDR3 comprises 15 residues. Germline V gene sequence: CDR1 LGHNA, CDR2 YNFKEQ. V shed 4 bases and J 1 base; nucleotides not matched to a gene: 3. TCRdb called the RT-PCR reads again in MiXCR, with one record for every CDR3 protein. This sample carries roughly 200,000 distinct CDR3 sequences, over 30% of them seen once, and the ten largest clones take 11%. This chain connects TRBV4-2 to TRBJ1-5; 8 nucleotides agree with TRBD1. The receptor was derived from a human donor who was either an allogeneic HSCT recipient or a stem cell or donor lymphocyte infusion donor (not recorded which). It is not recorded whose cells these are; they may come from a transplant donor. Sequences were obtained from blood, either unsorted or a sorted T cell fraction (not recorded which). CDR3 nucleotides: TGTGCCAGCAGCCCCACAGGGGGGAGCAATCAGCCCCAGCATTTT. This sequence encodes CASSPTGGSNQPQHF.